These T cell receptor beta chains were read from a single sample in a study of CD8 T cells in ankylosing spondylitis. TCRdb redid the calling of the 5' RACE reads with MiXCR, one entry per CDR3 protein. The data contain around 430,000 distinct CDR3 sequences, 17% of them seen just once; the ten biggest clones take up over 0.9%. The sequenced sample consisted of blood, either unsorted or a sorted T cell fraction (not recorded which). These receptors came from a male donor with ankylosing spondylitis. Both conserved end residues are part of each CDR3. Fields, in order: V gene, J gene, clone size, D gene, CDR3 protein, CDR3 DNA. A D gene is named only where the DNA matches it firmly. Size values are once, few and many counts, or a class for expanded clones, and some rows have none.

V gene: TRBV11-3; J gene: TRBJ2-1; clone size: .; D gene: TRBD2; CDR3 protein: CASSQSLAGSYNEQFF; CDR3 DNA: TGTGCCAGCAGCCAAAGCCTAGCGGGTTCTTACAATGAGCAGTTCTTC
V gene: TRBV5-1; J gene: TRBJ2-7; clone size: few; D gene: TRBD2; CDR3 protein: CASSRTGTSGTYEQYF; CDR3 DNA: TGCGCCAGCAGCCGGACCGGGACTAGCGGGACCTACGAGCAGTACTTC
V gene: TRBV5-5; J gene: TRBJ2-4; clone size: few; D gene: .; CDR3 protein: CASSLEGWGPGNIQYF; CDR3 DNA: TGTGCCAGCAGCTTGGAAGGGTGGGGGCCCGGAAACATTCAGTACTTC
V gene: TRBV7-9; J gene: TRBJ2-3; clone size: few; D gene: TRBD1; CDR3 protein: CASSLDMTGGTDTQYF; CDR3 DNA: TGTGCCAGCAGCTTAGATATGACAGGGGGCACAGATACGCAGTATTTT
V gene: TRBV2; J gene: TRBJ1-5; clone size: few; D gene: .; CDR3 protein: CASRERRGNQPQHF; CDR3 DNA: TGTGCCAGCAGGGAGAGACGGGGCAATCAGCCCCAGCATTTT
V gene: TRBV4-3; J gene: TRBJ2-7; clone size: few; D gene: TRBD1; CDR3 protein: CASSQVWGQVSYEQYF; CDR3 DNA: TGCGCCAGCAGCCAAGTCTGGGGACAGGTCTCCTACGAGCAGTACTTC
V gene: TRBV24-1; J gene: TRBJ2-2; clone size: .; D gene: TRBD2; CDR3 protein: CATSDLRTSGSPGELFF; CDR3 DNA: TGTGCCACCAGTGATTTGCGGACTAGCGGGTCTCCCGGGGAGCTGTTTTTT
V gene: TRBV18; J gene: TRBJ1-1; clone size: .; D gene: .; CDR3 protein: CATSANDRNTEAFF; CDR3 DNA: TGTGCCACCTCCGCCAATGACAGGAACACTGAAGCTTTCTTT
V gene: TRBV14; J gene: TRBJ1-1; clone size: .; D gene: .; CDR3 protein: CASSPVGGPLYTEAFF; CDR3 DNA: TGTGCCAGCAGCCCTGTCGGGGGTCCCCTTTACACTGAAGCTTTCTTT
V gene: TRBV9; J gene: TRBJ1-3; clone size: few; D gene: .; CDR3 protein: CASSPRQVLGGNTIYF; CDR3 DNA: TGTGCCAGCAGCCCGAGACAGGTATTAGGTGGAAACACCATATATTTT
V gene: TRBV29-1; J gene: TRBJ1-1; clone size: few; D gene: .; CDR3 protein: CSVEGQMNTEAFF; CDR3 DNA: TGCAGCGTTGAGGGCCAGATGAACACTGAAGCTTTCTTT
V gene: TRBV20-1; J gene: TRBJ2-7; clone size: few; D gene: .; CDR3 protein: CSAVVGARAYEQYF; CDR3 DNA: TGCAGTGCCGTCGTGGGGGCCAGAGCCTACGAGCAGTACTTC
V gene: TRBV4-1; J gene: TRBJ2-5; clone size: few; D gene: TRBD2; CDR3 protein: CASRPPGGAETQYF; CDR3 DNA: TGCGCCAGCAGGCCACCGGGGGGAGCAGAGACCCAGTACTTC
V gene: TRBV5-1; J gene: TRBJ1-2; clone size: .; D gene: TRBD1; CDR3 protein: CASRRDRGGTYGYTF; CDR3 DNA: TGCGCCAGCAGGCGAGACAGGGGAGGAACTTATGGCTACACCTTC
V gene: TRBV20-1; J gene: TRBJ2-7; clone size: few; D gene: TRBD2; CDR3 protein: CSARDFSGGDEQYF; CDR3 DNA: TGCAGTGCTAGAGATTTTAGCGGGGGGGACGAGCAGTACTTC
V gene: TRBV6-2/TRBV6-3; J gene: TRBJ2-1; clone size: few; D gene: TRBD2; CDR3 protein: CASRPGTSGHNEQFF; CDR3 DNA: TGTGCCAGCAGACCCGGGACTAGCGGCCACAATGAGCAGTTCTTC
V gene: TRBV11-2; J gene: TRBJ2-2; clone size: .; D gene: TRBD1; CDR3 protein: CASSKDRGRRTNTGELFF; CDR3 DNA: TGTGCCAGCAGCAAGGACAGGGGGCGAAGGACGAACACCGGGGAGCTGTTTTTT
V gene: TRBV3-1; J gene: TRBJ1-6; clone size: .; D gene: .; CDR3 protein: CASSQDTGVANSPLHF; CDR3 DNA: TGTGCCAGCAGCCAAGACACTGGGGTGGCTAATTCACCCCTCCACTTT
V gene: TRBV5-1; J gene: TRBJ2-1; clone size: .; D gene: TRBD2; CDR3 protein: CASSLVSGGVYNEQFF; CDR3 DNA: TGCGCCAGCAGCTTGGTGAGCGGGGGGGTTTACAATGAGCAGTTCTTC
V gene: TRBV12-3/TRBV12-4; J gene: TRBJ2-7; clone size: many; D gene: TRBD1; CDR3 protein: CASSRQGGSYEQYF; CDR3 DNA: TGTGCCAGCAGTCGACAGGGGGGGAGTTACGAGCAGTACTTC
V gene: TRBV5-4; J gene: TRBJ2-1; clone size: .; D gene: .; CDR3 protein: CASSPTAVSYNEQFF; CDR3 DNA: TGTGCCAGCAGCCCAACGGCGGTCTCCTACAATGAGCAGTTCTTC
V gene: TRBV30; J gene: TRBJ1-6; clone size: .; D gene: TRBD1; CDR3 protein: CAWRPGTDRGALHF; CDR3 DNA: TGTGCCTGGAGACCAGGGACAGACCGAGGGGCCCTCCACTTT
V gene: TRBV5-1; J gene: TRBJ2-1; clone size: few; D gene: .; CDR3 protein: CASSLAGLYEQFF; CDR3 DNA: TGCGCCAGCAGCTTGGCGGGACTTTATGAGCAGTTCTTC
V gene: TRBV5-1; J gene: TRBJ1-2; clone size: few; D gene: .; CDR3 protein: CASSFRDTNGYTF; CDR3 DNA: TGCGCCAGCAGTTTCCGGGACACGAATGGCTACACCTTC
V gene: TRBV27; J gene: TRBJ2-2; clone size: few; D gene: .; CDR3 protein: CASSLAGLTGELFF; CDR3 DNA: TGTGCCAGCAGTTTAGCTGGGCTCACCGGGGAGCTGTTTTTT
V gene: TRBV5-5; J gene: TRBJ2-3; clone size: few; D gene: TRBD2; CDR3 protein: CASSLGLAGALAYTQYF; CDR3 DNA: TGTGCCAGCAGCTTGGGTCTAGCGGGGGCACTTGCGTATACGCAGTATTTT
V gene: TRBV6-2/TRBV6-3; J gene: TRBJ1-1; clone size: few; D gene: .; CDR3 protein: CASMFTTNTEAFF; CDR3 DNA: TGTGCCAGTATGTTTACTACGAACACTGAAGCTTTCTTT
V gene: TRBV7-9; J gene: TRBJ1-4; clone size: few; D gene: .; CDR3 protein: CASSPARLLNEKLFF; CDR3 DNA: TGTGCCAGCAGCCCAGCCCGCCTTCTTAATGAAAAACTGTTTTTT
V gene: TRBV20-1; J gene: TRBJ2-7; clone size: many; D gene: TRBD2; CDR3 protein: CSASLAAGGSYEQYF; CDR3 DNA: TGCAGTGCTAGTTTGGCAGCGGGGGGTTCCTACGAGCAGTACTTC
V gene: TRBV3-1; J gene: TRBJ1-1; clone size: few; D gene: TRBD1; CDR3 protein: CATQDRVAGTEAFF; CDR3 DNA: TGTGCCACTCAAGACAGGGTCGCGGGCACTGAAGCTTTCTTT
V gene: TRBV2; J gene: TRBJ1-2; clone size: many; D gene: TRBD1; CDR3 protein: CASSFEGARYGYTF; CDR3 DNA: TGTGCCAGCAGTTTTGAGGGGGCTAGATATGGCTACACCTTC
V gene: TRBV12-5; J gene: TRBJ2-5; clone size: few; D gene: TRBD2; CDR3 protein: CASGKGLAGGQETQYF; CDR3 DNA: TGTGCTAGTGGTAAAGGACTAGCGGGGGGGCAAGAGACCCAGTACTTC
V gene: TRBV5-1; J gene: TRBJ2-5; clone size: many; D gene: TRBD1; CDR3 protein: CASSLDRAETQYF; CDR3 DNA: TGCGCCAGCAGCCTCGACAGGGCCGAGACCCAGTACTTC
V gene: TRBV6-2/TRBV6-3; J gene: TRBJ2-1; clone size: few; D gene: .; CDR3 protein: CASLPPIGSGVNNEQFF; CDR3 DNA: TGTGCCAGCTTACCCCCCATAGGGAGCGGTGTGAACAATGAGCAGTTCTTC
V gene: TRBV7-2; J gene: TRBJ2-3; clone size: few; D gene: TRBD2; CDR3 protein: CASSPKTSGGTDTQYF; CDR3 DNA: TGTGCCAGCAGCCCAAAGACTAGCGGAGGCACAGATACGCAGTATTTT
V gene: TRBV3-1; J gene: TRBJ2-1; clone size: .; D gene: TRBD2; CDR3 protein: CASSHQRGASYNEQFF; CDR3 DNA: TGTGCCAGCAGCCACCAGCGGGGGGCCTCCTACAATGAGCAGTTCTTC
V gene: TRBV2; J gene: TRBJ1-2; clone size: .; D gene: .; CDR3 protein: CATFVGTGLHGYTF; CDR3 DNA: TGTGCCACCTTCGTTGGGACGGGATTGCATGGCTACACCTTC
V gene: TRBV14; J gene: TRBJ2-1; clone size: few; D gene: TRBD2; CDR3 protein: CASSQGLAGINEQFF; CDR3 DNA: TGTGCCAGCAGCCAAGGACTAGCGGGAATCAATGAGCAGTTCTTC
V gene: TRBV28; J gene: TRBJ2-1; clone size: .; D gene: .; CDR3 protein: CASSAPWLSIGVEQFF; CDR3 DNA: TGTGCCAGCAGCGCCCCGTGGCTTTCGATAGGGGTTGAGCAGTTCTTC
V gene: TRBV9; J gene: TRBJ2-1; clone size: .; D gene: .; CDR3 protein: CAGRGKAGASYNEQFF; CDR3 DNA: TGTGCCGGCAGGGGGAAAGCGGGAGCTTCTTACAATGAGCAGTTCTTC
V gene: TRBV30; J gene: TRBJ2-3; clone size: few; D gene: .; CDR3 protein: CAWSRGTFTDTQYF; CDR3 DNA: TGTGCCTGGAGTAGGGGGACCTTCACAGATACGCAGTATTTT
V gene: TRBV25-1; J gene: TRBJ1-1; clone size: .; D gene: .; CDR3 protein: CASRGHANTEAFF; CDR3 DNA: TGTGCCAGCAGGGGTCACGCCAACACTGAAGCTTTCTTT